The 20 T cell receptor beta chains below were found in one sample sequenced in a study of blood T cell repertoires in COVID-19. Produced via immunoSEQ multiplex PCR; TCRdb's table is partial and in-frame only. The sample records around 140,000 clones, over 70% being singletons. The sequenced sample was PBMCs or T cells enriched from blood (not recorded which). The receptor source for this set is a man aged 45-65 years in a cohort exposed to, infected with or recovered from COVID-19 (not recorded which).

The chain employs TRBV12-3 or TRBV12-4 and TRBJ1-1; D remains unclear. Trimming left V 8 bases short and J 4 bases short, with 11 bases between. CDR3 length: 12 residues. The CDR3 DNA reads TGTGCCAGCGGCCGGGTAACCACTGAAGCTTTCTTT. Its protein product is CASGRVTTEAFF.

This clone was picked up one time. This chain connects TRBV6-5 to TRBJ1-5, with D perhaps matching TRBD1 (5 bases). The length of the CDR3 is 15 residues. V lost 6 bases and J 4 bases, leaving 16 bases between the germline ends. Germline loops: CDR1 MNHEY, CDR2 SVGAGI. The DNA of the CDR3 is TGTGCCAGCAGAACCGTCCAGGCAGGGAATCAGCCCCAGCATTTT. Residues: CASRTVQAGNQPQHF.

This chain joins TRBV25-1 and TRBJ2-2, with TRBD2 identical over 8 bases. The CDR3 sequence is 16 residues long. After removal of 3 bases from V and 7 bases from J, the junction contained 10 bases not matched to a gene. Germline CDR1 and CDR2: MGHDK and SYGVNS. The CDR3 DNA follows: TGTGCCAGCAGTGATTCGGCTAGCGGGTTGAGCGGGGAGCTGTTTTTT. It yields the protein CASSDSASGLSGELFF.

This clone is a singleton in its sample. The CDR3 loop reads CASSKDRGSSYEQYF. Here the CDR3 DNA reads TGTGCCAGCAGCAAGGACAGGGGAAGCTCCTACGAGCAGTACTTC. V gene TRBV6-4 combines with J gene TRBJ2-7; TRBD1 matches at 9 bases. Germline CDR1 and CDR2: MRHNA and SNTAGT. J gave up 0 bases and V 6 bases, and 6 bases lay outside the gene matches. This CDR3 is 15 amino acids long.

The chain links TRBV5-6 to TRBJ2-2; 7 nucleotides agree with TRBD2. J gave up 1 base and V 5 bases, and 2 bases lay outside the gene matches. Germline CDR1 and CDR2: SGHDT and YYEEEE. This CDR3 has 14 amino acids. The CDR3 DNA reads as TGTGCCAGCAGGGGAGGGAGGAACACCGGGGAGCTGTTTTTT. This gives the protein CASRGGRNTGELFF.

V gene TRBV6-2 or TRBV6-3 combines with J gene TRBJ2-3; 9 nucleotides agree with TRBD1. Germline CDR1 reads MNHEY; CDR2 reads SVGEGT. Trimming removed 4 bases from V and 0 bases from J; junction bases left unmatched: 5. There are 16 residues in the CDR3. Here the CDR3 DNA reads TGTGCCAGCAGTTGGGGCGACAGGGGGAGCACAGATACGCAGTATTTT. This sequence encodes CASSWGDRGSTDTQYF.

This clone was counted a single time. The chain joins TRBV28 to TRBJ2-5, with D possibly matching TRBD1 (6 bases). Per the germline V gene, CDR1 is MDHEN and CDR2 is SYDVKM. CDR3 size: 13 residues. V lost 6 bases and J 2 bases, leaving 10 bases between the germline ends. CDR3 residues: CASSTDSQETQYF. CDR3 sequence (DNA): TGTGCCAGCAGCACGGACAGTCAAGAGACCCAGTACTTC.

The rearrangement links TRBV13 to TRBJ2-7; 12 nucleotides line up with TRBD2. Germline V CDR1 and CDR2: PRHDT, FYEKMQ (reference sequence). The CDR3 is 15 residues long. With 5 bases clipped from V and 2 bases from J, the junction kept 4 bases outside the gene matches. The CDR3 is CASSPRTSGAYEQYF. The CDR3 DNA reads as TGTGCCAGCAGCCCCCGGACTAGCGGGGCCTACGAGCAGTACTTC.

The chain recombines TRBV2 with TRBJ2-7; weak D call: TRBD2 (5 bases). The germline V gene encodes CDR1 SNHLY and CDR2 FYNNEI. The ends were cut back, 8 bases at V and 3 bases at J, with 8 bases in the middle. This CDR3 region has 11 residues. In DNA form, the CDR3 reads TGTGCCAGCGCGGGTTACTACGAGCAGTACTTC. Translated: CASAGYYEQYF.

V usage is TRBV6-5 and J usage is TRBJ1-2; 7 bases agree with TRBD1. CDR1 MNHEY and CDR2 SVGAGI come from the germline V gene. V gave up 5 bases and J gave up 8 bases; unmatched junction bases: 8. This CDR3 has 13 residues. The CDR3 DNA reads TGTGCCAGCAGTCTTGACAGGGTTGGAGGCTACACCTTC. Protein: CASSLDRVGGYTF.

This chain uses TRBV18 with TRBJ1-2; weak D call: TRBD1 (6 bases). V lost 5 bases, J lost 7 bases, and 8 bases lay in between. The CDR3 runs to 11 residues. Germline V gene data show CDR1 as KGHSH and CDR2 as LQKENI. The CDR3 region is CASSNRVGYTF. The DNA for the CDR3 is TGTGCCAGCTCAAACAGGGTTGGCTACACCTTC.

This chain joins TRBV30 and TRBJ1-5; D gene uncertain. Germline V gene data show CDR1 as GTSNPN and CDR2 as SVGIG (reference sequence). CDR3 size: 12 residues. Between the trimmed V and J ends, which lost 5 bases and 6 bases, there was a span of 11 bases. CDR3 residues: CAWGTGSQPQHF. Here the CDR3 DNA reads TGTGCCTGGGGCACGGGGAGTCAGCCCCAGCATTTT.

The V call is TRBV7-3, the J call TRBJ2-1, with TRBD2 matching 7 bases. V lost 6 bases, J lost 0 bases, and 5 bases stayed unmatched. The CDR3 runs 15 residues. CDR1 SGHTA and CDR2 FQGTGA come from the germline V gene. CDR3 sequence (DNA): TGTGCCAGCAGTCAGCGGACTAGCTCCTACAATGAGCAGTTCTTC. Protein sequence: CASSQRTSSYNEQFF. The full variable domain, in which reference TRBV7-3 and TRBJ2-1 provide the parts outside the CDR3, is GAGVSQTPSNKVTEKGKYVELRCDPISGHTALYWYRQSLGQGPEFLIYFQGTGAADDSGLPNDRFFAVRPEGSVSTLKIQRTERGDSAVYLCASSQRTSSYNEQFFGPGTRLTVL.

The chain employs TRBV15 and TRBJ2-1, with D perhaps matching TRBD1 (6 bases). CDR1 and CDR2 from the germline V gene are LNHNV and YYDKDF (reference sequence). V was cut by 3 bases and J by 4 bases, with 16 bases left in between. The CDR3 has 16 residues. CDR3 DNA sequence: TGTGCCACCAGCAGGCTTAGACAGGAGGTTTACAATGAGCAGTTCTTC. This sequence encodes CATSRLRQEVYNEQFF.

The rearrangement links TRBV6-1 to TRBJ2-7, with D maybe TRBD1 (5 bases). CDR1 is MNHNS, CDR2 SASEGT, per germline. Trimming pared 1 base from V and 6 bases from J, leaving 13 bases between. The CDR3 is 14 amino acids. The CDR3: CASSEGRVAGEQYF. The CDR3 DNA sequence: TGTGCCAGCAGTGAAGGCAGGGTGGCAGGCGAGCAGTACTTC.

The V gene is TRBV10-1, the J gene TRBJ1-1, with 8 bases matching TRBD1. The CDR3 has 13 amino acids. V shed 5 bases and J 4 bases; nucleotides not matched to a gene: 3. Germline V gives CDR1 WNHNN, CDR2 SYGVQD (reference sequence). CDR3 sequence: CASSRTGITEAFF. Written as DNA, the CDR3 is TGCGCCAGCAGTCGGACAGGGATCACTGAAGCTTTCTTT.

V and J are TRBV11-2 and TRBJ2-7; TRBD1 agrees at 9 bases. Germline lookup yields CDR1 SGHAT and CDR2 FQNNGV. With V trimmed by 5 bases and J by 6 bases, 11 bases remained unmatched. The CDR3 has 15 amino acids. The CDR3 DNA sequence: TGTGCCAGCAGCACTCGGACAGGGGTTGGTTCCGAGCAGTACTTC. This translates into CASSTRTGVGSEQYF.

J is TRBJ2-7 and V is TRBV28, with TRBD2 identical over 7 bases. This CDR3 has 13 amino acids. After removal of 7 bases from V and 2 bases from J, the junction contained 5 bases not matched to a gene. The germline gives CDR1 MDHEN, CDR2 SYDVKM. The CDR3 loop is CASTASGTYEQYF. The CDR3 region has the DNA TGTGCCAGCACGGCTAGCGGAACCTACGAGCAGTACTTC.

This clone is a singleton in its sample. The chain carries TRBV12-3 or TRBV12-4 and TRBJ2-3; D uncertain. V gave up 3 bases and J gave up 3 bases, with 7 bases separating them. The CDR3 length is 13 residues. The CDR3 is CASSFVRTDTQYF. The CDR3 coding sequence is TGTGCCAGCAGTTTCGTGAGGACAGATACGCAGTATTTT.

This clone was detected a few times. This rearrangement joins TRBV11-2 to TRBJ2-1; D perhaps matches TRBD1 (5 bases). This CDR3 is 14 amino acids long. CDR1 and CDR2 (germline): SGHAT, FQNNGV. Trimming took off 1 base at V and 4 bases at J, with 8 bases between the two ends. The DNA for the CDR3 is TGTGCCAGCAGCTTAGGGTACAGGTACAATGAGCAGTTCTTC. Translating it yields CASSLGYRYNEQFF.